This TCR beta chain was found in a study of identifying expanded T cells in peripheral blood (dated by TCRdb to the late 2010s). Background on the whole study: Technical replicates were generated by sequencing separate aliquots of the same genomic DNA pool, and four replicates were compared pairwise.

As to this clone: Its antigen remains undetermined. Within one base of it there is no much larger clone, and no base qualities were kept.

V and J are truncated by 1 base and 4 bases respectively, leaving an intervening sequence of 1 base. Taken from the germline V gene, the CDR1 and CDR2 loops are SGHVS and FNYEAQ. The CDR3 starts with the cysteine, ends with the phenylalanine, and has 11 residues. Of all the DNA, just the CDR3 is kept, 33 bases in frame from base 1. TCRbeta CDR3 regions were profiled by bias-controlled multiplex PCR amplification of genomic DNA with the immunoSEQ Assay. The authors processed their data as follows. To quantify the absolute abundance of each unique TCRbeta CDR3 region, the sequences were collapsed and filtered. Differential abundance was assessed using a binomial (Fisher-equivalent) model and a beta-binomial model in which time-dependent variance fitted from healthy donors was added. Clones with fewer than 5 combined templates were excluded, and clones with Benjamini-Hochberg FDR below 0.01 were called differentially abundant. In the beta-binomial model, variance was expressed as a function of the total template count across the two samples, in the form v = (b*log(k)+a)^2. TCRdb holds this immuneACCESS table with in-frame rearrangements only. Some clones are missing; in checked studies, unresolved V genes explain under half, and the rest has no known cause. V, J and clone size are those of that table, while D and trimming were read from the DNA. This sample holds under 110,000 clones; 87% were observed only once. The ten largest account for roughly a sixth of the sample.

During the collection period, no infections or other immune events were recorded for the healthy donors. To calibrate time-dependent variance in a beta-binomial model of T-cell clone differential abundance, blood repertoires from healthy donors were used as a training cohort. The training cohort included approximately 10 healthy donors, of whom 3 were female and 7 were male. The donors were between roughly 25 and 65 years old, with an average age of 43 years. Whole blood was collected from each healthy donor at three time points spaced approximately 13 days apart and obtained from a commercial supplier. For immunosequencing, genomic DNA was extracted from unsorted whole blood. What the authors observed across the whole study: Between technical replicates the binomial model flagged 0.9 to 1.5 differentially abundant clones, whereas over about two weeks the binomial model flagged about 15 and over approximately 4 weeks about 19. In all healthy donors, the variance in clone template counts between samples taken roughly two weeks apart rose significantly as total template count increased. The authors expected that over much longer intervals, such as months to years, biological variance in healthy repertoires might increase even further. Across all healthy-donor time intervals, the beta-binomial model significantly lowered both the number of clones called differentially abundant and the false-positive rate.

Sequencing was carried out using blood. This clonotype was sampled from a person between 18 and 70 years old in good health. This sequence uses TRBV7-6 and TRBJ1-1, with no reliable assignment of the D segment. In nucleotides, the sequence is TGTGCCAGCAGCTTAGGCACTGAAGCTTTCTTT. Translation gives CASSLGTEAFF.